This is a list of T cell receptor beta chains from one sample in a study of glioma-infiltrating T cells after dendritic cell vaccination. Using immunoSEQ multiplex PCR, the repertoire was profiled, and TCRdb retains in-frame clones only, with some absent. Seen here are more than 85,000 clones, about 85% observed once, and the top ten hold about 3.2%. Sequencing used blood, obtained before dendritic cell vaccination. The source is a human donor with glioblastoma. Both conserved end residues are part of each CDR3. The D gene is left open where the match is weak. Size is omitted from some rows. Given values are once, few, many or a class for expanded clones.

d_call,j_call,clone_size,v_call,cdr3_aa
TRBD2,TRBJ2-1,.,TRBV5-4,CASGLAGGDEQFF
.,TRBJ1-5,.,TRBV30,CAWSTGVNRPQHF
.,TRBJ1-1,.,TRBV7-3,CASSLIGGNTEAFF
TRBD1,TRBJ1-1,.,TRBV2,CASTLFGTGPTEAFF
TRBD2,TRBJ2-1,.,TRBV5-1,CASSLEPGLAGGEQFF
.,TRBJ2-7,.,TRBV5-6,CASSLRVYEQYF
TRBD2,TRBJ2-1,.,TRBV5-1,CASSPGLAAPNEQFF
TRBD2,TRBJ2-5,.,TRBV19,CASSPRGGGQETQYF
TRBD1,TRBJ2-3,.,TRBV4-1,CASSHYPDRGTDTQYF
TRBD2,TRBJ2-3,.,TRBV4-1,CASRGPGTSGFSSTQYF
.,TRBJ1-1,.,TRBV9,CASSLIGGTEAFF
.,TRBJ2-7,.,TRBV27,CASSLETGNPYEQYF
.,TRBJ2-5,few,TRBV28,CASLTTAQETQYF
.,TRBJ2-2,.,TRBV2,CASRGDTGELFF
TRBD1,TRBJ2-1,once,TRBV7-2,CASSSTGPSNEQFF
TRBD1,TRBJ2-2,.,TRBV4-1,CASSQRDRGGTGELFF
.,TRBJ1-1,.,TRBV29-1,CSGYRAVNTEAFF
.,TRBJ2-5,.,TRBV30,CAWSEGSQETQYF
TRBD2,TRBJ2-3,.,TRBV5-1,CASRAGGGDTQYF
.,TRBJ1-4,.,TRBV15,CATSRDSKQEKLFF
.,TRBJ2-7,.,TRBV6-5,CASSYVQAMGEQYF
TRBD2,TRBJ2-5,.,TRBV28,CASSLSSGRAGQETQYF
.,TRBJ2-7,.,TRBV5-1,CASSFFLDRIYEQYF
TRBD2,TRBJ2-1,.,TRBV4-3,CASSQEGRAGGYNEQFF
TRBD1,TRBJ2-7,many,TRBV2,CASSDAGTGREQYF
.,TRBJ2-7,.,TRBV5-1,CASSSQGYEQYF
.,TRBJ2-2,.,TRBV5-4,CASSSRQAGTGELFF
.,TRBJ1-1,.,TRBV19,CASSMWDTNTEAFF
.,TRBJ1-6,.,TRBV7-9,CASSPYRGSYNSPLHF
.,TRBJ2-1,.,TRBV21-1,CASSKGPLAGRLNEQFF
.,TRBJ2-5,.,TRBV9,CASSVLQGGETQYF
.,TRBJ1-4,.,TRBV11-2,CASSSSSGRGNEKLFF
.,TRBJ2-4,.,TRBV7-3,CASSSPQAGAKNIQYF
TRBD2,TRBJ2-5,.,TRBV19,CASRRAGFYYF
.,TRBJ1-1,.,TRBV6-5,CASSYLGTEAFF
.,TRBJ2-7,.,TRBV5-4,CASSPDLREQYF
.,TRBJ2-3,.,TRBV5-1,CASSLKAEADTQYF
TRBD2,TRBJ2-4,.,TRBV5-1,CASSLLGGSIQYF
.,TRBJ2-7,.,TRBV11-2,CASSLLNEQYF
TRBD2,TRBJ2-5,.,TRBV7-9,CASSSAGTNQETQYF
.,TRBJ1-6,.,TRBV18,CASSPSPGFSSPLHF
TRBD1,TRBJ1-2,.,TRBV29-1,CSVEPQGAQRYTF